This T cell receptor beta chain was recorded in a study of graft-versus-host responses after intestinal transplantation. Clones were read by immunoSEQ multiplex PCR, and TCRdb kept only the in-frame ones, dropping some. This table holds more than 75,000 clones, 85% to 95% found once. As concerns this clone: Its antigen is not known.

This CDR3 region has 19 residues. Specimen: unstimulated CD4+ T cells sorted from spleen or lymph node cells, collected before transplant. V and J are TRBV21-1 and TRBJ1-5. TRBV21-1 corresponds to a pseudogene. This receptor was identified in a human donor who was the organ donor for an intestinal transplant. CDR3 sequence reads: CASSICQGLLRRSNQPQHF. DNA of the CDR3: TGTGCCAGCAGCATTTGTCAGGGACTTCTGAGGCGTAGCAATCAGCCCCAGCATTTT.